This paragraph reports one TCR beta chain. What it binds is not known. This entry is derived from a study of multiple sclerosis patients with progressive multifocal leukoencephalopathy. Indicated time point: around 12 months of natalizumab therapy. Prior interferon beta treatment was universal, and the PML patients were all female. With V trimmed by 3 bases and J by 5 bases, 5 bases remained unmatched. Germline V gene lookup returns CDR1 MNHEY and CDR2 SVGAGI. The CDR3 contains 14 residues. Study-level results: No common TRBV or TRBJ usage or pairing appeared at PML. Clones expanded at PML were already present before and during natalizumab.

Data came from immunoSEQ multiplex PCR; TCRdb stores just in-frame clones and leaves some out. Of under 30,000 clones listed, nearly 90% are singletons. Sequenced material: PBMCs, taken from a patient treated with natalizumab. This sequence originates from a human donor with multiple sclerosis. The chain links TRBV6-5 to TRBJ1-1; 8 positions match TRBD1. The CDR3 region has the DNA TGTGCCAGCAGTTATACACAGGGGGGGACTGAAGCTTTCTTT. Translating it yields CASSYTQGGTEAFF.